Below are 17 T cell receptor beta chains sequenced from a single sample in a study of glioma-infiltrating T cells. Using RNA template, CDR3s of TCR alpha and beta were amplified with iRepertoire arm-PCR. TCRdb itself ran the multiplex PCR reads through MiXCR, one entry per CDR3 protein. In the table there are around 190,000 distinct CDR3 sequences, 25% to 35% of which are singletons. The material sequenced was glioma tissue, nonneoplastic brain tissue, or PBMCs (not recorded which). Receptor source: a human donor with low-grade glioma or glioblastoma, undergoing nonglioma brain surgery, or in good health (not recorded which).

This clonotype was counted only a few times. The V and J genes are TRBV19 and TRBJ2-2; weak D call: TRBD1 (6 bases). The CDR3 spans 16 residues. Germline CDR1 reads LNHDA; CDR2 reads SQIVND (reference sequence). Trimming pared 5 bases from V and 4 bases from J, leaving 17 bases between. The CDR3 DNA sequence: TGTGCCAGTAGTTCCTACCAGGACAGTGGCACCGGGGAGCTGTTTTTT. Amino acids: CASSSYQDSGTGELFF.

This clonotype came up once. The J gene is TRBJ2-3, the V gene TRBV12-5, with 12 bases fitting TRBD1. CDR1 and CDR2 (germline): LGHNT, FRNRAP. The CDR3 covers 16 residues. The ends lost 6 bases at V and 5 bases at J; junction bases unmatched: 9. The CDR3 coding sequence is TGTGCTAGTGGATCCGGGACAGGGGGCCCCAAAGATACGCAGTATTTT. It specifies CASGSGTGGPKDTQYF.

This clonotype was counted a single time. A read error is likely, as this CDR3 ends without the conserved phenylalanine or tryptophan. The chain carries TRBV27 and TRBJ1-1; no firm D call. The CDR3 sequence is 16 residues long. In germline, CDR1 is MNHEY, CDR2 SMNVEV (reference sequence). The CDR3 bases are TGTGCCATCAGTTTAGTCTTTGGCAGCATGAACACTGAAGCTTTCCTT. Its translation: CAISLVFGSMNTEAFL.

In this sample, this clonotype turned up many times. The chain carries TRBV20-1 and TRBJ1-1; possibly TRBD1 for D (6 bases). CDR3 length: 14 residues. CDR1 is DFQATT, CDR2 SNEGSKA, per germline (reference sequence). The V and J ends lost 1 base and 1 base respectively, with 10 bases between them. CDR3 sequence reads: CSARVGHTNTEAFF. The CDR3 DNA reads TGCAGTGCTAGAGTGGGACACACGAACACTGAAGCTTTCTTT.

This clonotype has ten or more counts. V gene TRBV20-1 combines with J gene TRBJ2-7, with TRBD1 as a possible D gene (5 bases). Germline-derived CDR1 and CDR2 are DFQATT and SNEGSKA (reference sequence). CDR3 length: 15 amino acids. The V gene lost 5 bases and the J gene lost 2 bases, with 19 bases spanning the gap. The chain's CDR3 is CSADSGQGGPYEQYF. CDR3 nucleotides: TGCAGTGCTGATTCGGGTCAGGGCGGTCCCTACGAGCAGTACTTC.

This clonotype was detected many times. The V call is TRBV3-1, the J call TRBJ1-6, with D unclear. Germline V CDR1 and CDR2: LGHDT, YNNKEL (reference sequence). The CDR3 sequence is 15 residues long. V shed 1 base and J shed 10 bases, with 14 bases lying between them. The CDR3 protein is CASSQGSGLGSPLHF. The CDR3, as DNA: TGTGCCAGCAGCCAAGGGTCAGGTCTGGGGTCACCCCTCCACTTT.

This clonotype came up many times. The gene calls are TRBV6-2 or TRBV6-3 and TRBJ1-2; 8 bases match TRBD1. Germline assignment: CDR1 MNHEY and CDR2 SVGEGT. The CDR3 totals 15 residues. Trimming cost V 3 bases and J 1 base; bases outside gene matches: 4. CDR3 sequence reads: CASSYADRVNYGYTF. DNA for the CDR3: TGTGCCAGCAGTTATGCGGACAGGGTTAACTATGGCTACACCTTC.

Comment on this clonotype: The junction does not match germline at one end; this may be a read error. The chain recombines TRBV6-5 with TRBJ2-3, with unresolved D. CDR1 and CDR2 from the germline V gene are MNHEY and SVGAGI. The CDR3 runs 14 residues. In DNA, the CDR3 is TGTGCCCGCAGTGTAAGGGCGACGACAGATACGCAGTATTTT. Protein: CARSVRATTDTQYF.

This chain connects TRBV4-1 to TRBJ2-1, with D uncertain. The CDR3 contains 15 residues. Trimming left V 1 base short and J 6 bases short, with 13 bases between. Germline values: CDR1 MGHRA, CDR2 YSYEKL. CDR3 loop: CASSQAEERLNEQFF. The CDR3 bases are TGCGCCAGCAGCCAAGCCGAGGAAAGACTCAATGAGCAGTTCTTC.

This clonotype came up many times. The rearrangement links TRBV10-3 to TRBJ2-1; TRBD2 matches at 9 bases. Germline trimming cut 6 bases from V and 6 bases from J; bases unmatched to any gene: 9. This CDR3 has 15 residues. CDR1 ENHRY and CDR2 SYGVKD come from the germline V gene. The CDR3 sequence is CAIRSAGGPLNEQFF. In DNA, the CDR3 is TGTGCCATCAGGAGTGCGGGAGGGCCTCTCAATGAGCAGTTCTTC.

Comment on this clonotype: Possible read error: a much larger clone is one base away. This rearrangement joins TRBV7-3 to TRBJ1-1, with D unresolved. The germline CDR1 and CDR2 sequences are SGHTA and FQGTGA. The CDR3 consists of 13 residues. The CDR3 loop reads CAGSRTERTEAFF. The CDR3 coding sequence is TGTGCCGGCAGCCGGACCGAGCGAACTGAAGCTTTCTTT.

A few counts support this clonotype. This may arise from a read error, as a much more abundant clone is one base away. The rearrangement uses TRBV7-2 and TRBJ2-3; 9 positions agree with TRBD2. This CDR3 is 14 amino acids long. Germline-derived CDR1 and CDR2 are SGHTA and FQGNSA. In DNA form, the CDR3 reads TGTGCCAGCAGCCCCGGGACTAGCCAAGATACGCGGTATTTT. This gives the protein CASSPGTSQDTRYF.

Ten or more counts support this clonotype. This sequence joins TRBV19 and TRBJ2-1; no clear D. The V end lost 4 bases, the J end lost 9 bases, and 16 bases lay between the germline ends. CDR1 and CDR2 (germline): LNHDA, SQIVND (reference sequence). This CDR3 region has 14 residues. The CDR3 sequence is CASSTPGVSLEQFF. The CDR3 nucleotides read TGTGCCAGTAGTACCCCTGGGGTCTCCCTTGAGCAGTTCTTC.

The sample holds many counts of this clonotype. The rearrangement uses TRBV6-2 or TRBV6-3 and TRBJ2-2; 7 bases are shared with TRBD1. This CDR3 spans 14 amino acids. CDR1 and CDR2 (germline): MNHEY, SVGEGT. Unmatched junction bases numbered 3, after V lost 3 bases and J lost 5 bases. CDR3 residues: CASSYRTGTGELFF. Here the CDR3 DNA reads TGTGCCAGCAGTTATAGGACAGGAACCGGGGAGCTGTTTTTT.

This clonotype has a count of ten or more. In DNA, the CDR3 is TGCGCCAGCAGCCAGCCCTGGGACAGGGGGCTTTCTGGCTACACCTTC. Encoded protein: CASSQPWDRGLSGYTF. The chain joins TRBV4-1 to TRBJ1-2; 12 bases fit TRBD1. Trimming removed 3 bases from V and 7 bases from J; junction bases left unmatched: 9. The CDR3 has 16 amino acids. Germline V gene lookup returns CDR1 MGHRA and CDR2 YSYEKL.

The genes are TRBV6-2 or TRBV6-3 and TRBJ2-7; 8 nucleotides agree with TRBD2. Unmatched junction bases numbered 9, after V lost 5 bases and J lost 6 bases. From germline, CDR1 is MNHEY and CDR2 SVGEGT. The CDR3 has 14 residues. The CDR3 coding sequence is TGTGCCAGCAGTCCCCGGGTCAGCGGGGGCGAGCAGTACTTC. The encoded protein is CASSPRVSGGEQYF.

The table lists this clonotype with many counts. V and J are TRBV2 and TRBJ1-5, with 11 bases identical to TRBD1. V dropped 4 bases and J dropped 5; count of bases not matched to a gene: 1. The CDR3 runs to 14 residues. The germline V gene has CDR1 SNHLY and CDR2 FYNNEI. CDR3 region: CASSGTGGYQPQHF. CDR3 DNA: TGTGCCAGCAGTGGGACAGGGGGCTATCAGCCCCAGCATTTT.